The sequence of this T cell receptor (beta chain) was determined in a study of blood T cell repertoires in COVID-19. In terms of age and location, participants ranged from about 18 to 95 years and lived in approximately 26 US areas. This CDR3 spans 15 amino acids. Trimming cost V 5 bases and J 7 bases; bases outside gene matches: 10. Germline V CDR1 and CDR2: SNHLY, FYNNEI. Method: immunoSEQ multiplex PCR; TCRdb's copy keeps in-frame clones and lacks some. The sample includes approximately 180,000 clones, about 91% of them seen just once. The rearrangement joins TRBV2 to TRBJ1-4; 7 bases map to TRBD1. The TCR sequence derives from a middle-aged woman with acute COVID-19. The sample consisted of PBMCs or T cells enriched from blood (not recorded which). The CDR3 region is CASSPTGLGSEKLFF. The DNA of the CDR3 is TGTGCCAGCAGTCCGACAGGGTTAGGGAGTGAAAAACTGTTTTTT.